These 13 T cell receptor beta chains share one sample of origin, sequenced in a study of OX40 agonist ivuxolimab in advanced cancers. Repertoires were generated with immunoSEQ multiplex PCR, while TCRdb's copy carries only in-frame clones and drops some. The sample yields under 80,000 clones, around nine tenths seen once. Sample: CD4+ or CD8+ T cells sorted from blood, taken in a trial of the OX40 agonist ivuxolimab. Receptor source: an adult with an advanced solid tumor such as melanoma, head and neck, liver or kidney cancer.

A few counts support this clone. This rearrangement joins TRBV28 to TRBJ1-2; TRBD1 is a possible D gene (5 bases). This CDR3 is built from 14 residues. Per germline, CDR1 MDHEN and CDR2 SYDVKM. Deletions cut 4 bases from V and 4 bases from J, with 13 bases between. The CDR3 DNA follows: TGTGCCAGCAGTTCTCAAGACAGTCTCTATGGCTACACCTTC. Its protein product is CASSSQDSLYGYTF.

This clone was observed a few times. The chain is built from TRBV27 and TRBJ2-7; 13 bases are shared with TRBD2. J was trimmed by 6 bases and V by 6 bases; bases with no gene match: 11. Germline V lookup: CDR1 MNHEY, CDR2 SMNVEV (reference sequence). This CDR3 is 16 amino acids long. For the CDR3, the DNA is TGTGCCAGCAGCCTAACGGGGACTAGCGGGATGGTCGAGCAGTACTTC. It translates to CASSLTGTSGMVEQYF.

V and J are TRBV27 and TRBJ2-4; D possibly corresponds to TRBD2 (5 bases). Germline lookup yields CDR1 MNHEY and CDR2 SMNVEV (reference sequence). The CDR3 sequence is 12 residues long. Trimming took off 6 bases at V and 7 bases at J, with 10 bases between the two ends. The CDR3 coding sequence is TGTGCCAGCAGCGTACCGGGGAACATTCAGTACTTC. As protein: CASSVPGNIQYF.

This clone was found a few times. The chain employs TRBV6-5 and TRBJ2-7; 7 bases are a match to TRBD1. The CDR3 covers 13 residues. Trimming cost V 7 bases and J 1 base; bases outside gene matches: 4. CDR1 and CDR2 from the germline V gene are MNHEY and SVGAGI. CDR3 coding DNA: TGTGCCAGCAACAGACAGGGTTCCTACGAGCAGTACTTC. Its translation: CASNRQGSYEQYF.

This rearrangement joins TRBV18 to TRBJ1-1, with D maybe TRBD1 (5 bases). Trimming left V 8 bases short and J 6 bases short, with 13 bases between. The CDR3 has 12 residues. CDR1 is KGHSH and CDR2 is LQKENI in the germline V gene. The CDR3 DNA follows: TGTGCCAGCCAAGGGGAGGGGTCTGAAGCTTTCTTT. Translation: CASQGEGSEAFF.

J is TRBJ2-7 and V is TRBV11-3; TRBD2 matches at 7 bases. V lost 5 bases, J lost 5 bases, and 9 bases stayed unmatched. Germline V CDR1 and CDR2: SGHNT, YENEEA. The CDR3 contains 14 residues. The CDR3 DNA sequence: TGTGCCAGCAGCCAGCATGGCGGGAGCAACGAGCAGTACTTC. Amino acid sequence: CASSQHGGSNEQYF.

This clone occurred once. The J gene is TRBJ1-6, the V gene TRBV5-1; maybe TRBD1 (6 bases). This CDR3 contains 14 residues. V was clipped by 5 bases and J by 7 bases, with 13 bases between them. Germline values: CDR1 SGHRS, CDR2 YFSETQ. CDR3 in amino acids: CASSPDRPNSPLHF. The DNA for the CDR3 is TGCGCCAGCAGTCCTGACAGGCCGAATTCACCCCTCCACTTT.

This clone was counted a single time. The V gene is TRBV6-4, the J gene TRBJ1-1; TRBD1 matches 10 bases. This CDR3 has 17 residues. Germline assignment: CDR1 MRHNA and CDR2 SNTAGT. The trim removed 6 bases at V and 0 bases at J, leaving 10 bases unmatched. The CDR3 nucleotides are TGTGCCAGCAGGGGGACAGGGGAGATTTCAATGAACACTGAAGCTTTCTTT. Its translation is CASRGTGEISMNTEAFF.

This clone was picked up one time. V usage is TRBV5-1 and J usage is TRBJ1-3; perhaps TRBD1 as D (6 bases). The CDR3 consists of 16 residues. Germline V lookup: CDR1 SGHRS, CDR2 YFSETQ. The ends were cut back, 4 bases at V and 1 base at J, with 15 bases in the middle. CDR3 nucleotides: TGCGCCAGCAGCGCCAGACAGGCAACTTCTGGAAACACCATATATTTT. Encoded protein: CASSARQATSGNTIYF.

V and J are TRBV7-2 and TRBJ2-7; weak D call: TRBD1 (6 bases). The CDR3 sequence is 12 residues long. Trimming cost V 4 bases and J 3 bases, with 7 bases left between them. Per germline, CDR1 SGHTA and CDR2 FQGNSA. CDR3 sequence reads: CASSSTGYEQYF. The CDR3 nucleotides read TGTGCCAGCAGCTCGACAGGCTACGAGCAGTACTTC. Looking up the rest from reference TRBV7-2 and TRBJ2-7 gives the full variable domain: GAGVSQSPSNKVTEKGKDVELRCDPISGHTALYWYRQSLGQGLEFLIYFQGNSAPDKSGLPSDRFSAERTGGSVSTLTIQRTQQEDSAVYLCASSSTGYEQYFGPGTRLTVT.

This chain joins TRBV5-1 and TRBJ2-3, with 12 bases identical to TRBD2. The CDR3 length is 20 residues. V dropped 4 bases and J dropped 0; count of bases not matched to a gene: 15. CDR1 and CDR2 from the germline V gene are SGHRS and YFSETQ. The CDR3 is CASSKPGLAGLTPSTDTQYF. The CDR3 DNA follows: TGCGCCAGCAGCAAACCGGGACTAGCGGGCCTTACACCTAGCACAGATACGCAGTATTTT.

This sequence joins TRBV27 and TRBJ2-1; the D is unclear. This CDR3 has 13 amino acids. Germline V gene lookup returns CDR1 MNHEY and CDR2 SMNVEV (reference sequence). Deletions cut 7 bases from V and 4 bases from J, with 11 bases between. The CDR3 sequence is CASTSVEYNEQFF. In nucleotides, the CDR3 is TGTGCCAGCACTTCGGTGGAGTACAATGAGCAGTTCTTC.

The rearrangement links TRBV11-2 to TRBJ2-7; TRBD1 agrees at 12 bases. The CDR3 consists of 15 residues. The trim removed 5 bases at V and 3 bases at J, leaving 5 bases unmatched. Per germline, CDR1 SGHAT and CDR2 FQNNGV. Here the CDR3 DNA reads TGTGCCAGCAGCCGGGACAGGGGGCCCATCTACGAGCAGTACTTC. Translation gives CASSRDRGPIYEQYF.